Described below is a single T cell receptor beta chain sequence and its context. In the original processing: Nucleated cell number was recorded as an estimate derived from reference gene primer amplification. The data were produced by immunoSEQ multiplex PCR, yet TCRdb's version contains in-frame clones alone and is incomplete. V, J and clone size were drawn from that table, and D and trimming were deduced from the DNA. The profile shows about 80,000 clones, around 81% of them singletons. The data originate from a study of blood T cell repertoires in COVID-19. About the research overall: Specimens from acute and convalescent COVID-19 originated in the United States, Italy and Spain.

This CDR3 spans 17 amino acids. This sequence was found in a human donor in a cohort sampled during active COVID-19. What was sequenced was peripheral blood. The V call is TRBV21-1, the J call TRBJ2-7; no check of the table's D call, TRBD2, against the DNA was made. TRBV21-1 is termed a pseudogene. CDR3 loop: CASSKVGASGSSYEQYV. CDR3 coding DNA: TGTGCCAGCAGCAAAGTCGGTGCTAGCGGGAGCTCCTACGAGCAGTACGTC.